This is a list of T cell receptor beta chains from one sample in a study of cytomegalovirus exposure and HLA in healthy donors. The assay was immunoSEQ multiplex PCR, and TCRdb's table has in-frame clones only and misses some. The sample table includes 100,000 to 150,000 clones. Sequencing was performed on PBMCs. These receptors all come from a man aged 40-49 years in good health and CMV-seronegative. The CDR3 runs from the conserved cysteine through the conserved F or W. D genes are given only for firm matches.

d_call: TRBD1
j_call: TRBJ2-1
v_call: TRBV4-1
cdr3_aa: CASSQEGGRTGYNEQFF
cdr3_nt: TGCGCCAGCAGCCAAGAAGGCGGTCGGACAGGGTACAATGAGCAGTTCTTC

d_call: NA
j_call: TRBJ2-1
v_call: TRBV5-1
cdr3_aa: CASSFIGVGEQFF
cdr3_nt: TGCGCCAGCAGCTTTATAGGGGTCGGTGAGCAGTTCTTC

d_call: NA
j_call: TRBJ1-2
v_call: TRBV7-9
cdr3_aa: CASSLALGRGGGYTF
cdr3_nt: TGTGCCAGCAGCTTGGCCTTGGGCAGGGGCGGAGGCTACACCTTC

d_call: NA
j_call: TRBJ1-1
v_call: TRBV29-1
cdr3_aa: CSVGGQTNTEAFF
cdr3_nt: TGCAGCGTTGGAGGACAGACGAACACTGAAGCTTTCTTT

d_call: NA
j_call: TRBJ1-2
v_call: TRBV6-5
cdr3_aa: CASSPGGSYGYTF
cdr3_nt: TGTGCCAGCAGCCCCGGGGGTTCCTATGGCTACACCTTC

d_call: NA
j_call: TRBJ1-1
v_call: TRBV19
cdr3_aa: CASSPRARGSQNTEAFF
cdr3_nt: TGTGCCAGTAGCCCCCGCGCGCGGGGTTCGCAGAACACTGAAGCTTTCTTT

d_call: NA
j_call: TRBJ1-5
v_call: TRBV6-1
cdr3_aa: CASSDKQGAGNQPQHF
cdr3_nt: TGTGCCAGCAGTGACAAACAGGGCGCGGGCAATCAGCCCCAGCATTTT

d_call: TRBD1
j_call: TRBJ2-7
v_call: TRBV6-5
cdr3_aa: CASSVTTGGRQYF
cdr3_nt: TGTGCCAGCAGTGTGACGACAGGGGGGCGGCAGTACTTC

d_call: NA
j_call: TRBJ1-1
v_call: TRBV18
cdr3_aa: CASSPRLTENTEAFF
cdr3_nt: TGTGCCAGCTCACCACGTCTGACAGAGAACACTGAAGCTTTCTTT

d_call: NA
j_call: TRBJ2-5
v_call: TRBV11-3
cdr3_aa: CASSLLQGQETQYF
cdr3_nt: TGTGCCAGCAGCTTATTGCAGGGACAAGAGACCCAGTACTTC

d_call: TRBD2
j_call: TRBJ2-5
v_call: TRBV2
cdr3_aa: CASRSGGGEETQYF
cdr3_nt: TGTGCCAGCAGAAGTGGCGGGGGGGAAGAGACCCAGTACTTC

d_call: TRBD2
j_call: TRBJ2-7
v_call: TRBV4-1
cdr3_aa: CASSPRTSGIYEQYF
cdr3_nt: TGCGCCAGCAGCCCCAGGACTAGCGGGATCTACGAGCAGTACTTC

d_call: TRBD1
j_call: TRBJ2-2
v_call: TRBV11-2
cdr3_aa: CASSPGTGAAGELFF
cdr3_nt: TGTGCCAGCAGCCCGGGGACAGGGGCGGCCGGGGAGCTGTTTTTT

d_call: NA
j_call: TRBJ1-1
v_call: TRBV11-2
cdr3_aa: CASSFGSEATEAFF
cdr3_nt: TGTGCCAGCAGCTTCGGGTCAGAGGCCACTGAAGCTTTCTTT

d_call: TRBD2
j_call: TRBJ2-1
v_call: TRBV11-2
cdr3_aa: CASSFSSGSRDEQFF
cdr3_nt: TGTGCCAGCAGCTTTAGCAGCGGGAGTAGGGATGAGCAGTTCTTC

d_call: NA
j_call: TRBJ2-3
v_call: TRBV10-3
cdr3_aa: CAISGIGGDASTDTQYF
cdr3_nt: TGTGCCATCAGTGGAATTGGAGGGGACGCCAGCACAGATACGCAGTATTTT

d_call: NA
j_call: TRBJ2-2
v_call: TRBV5-1
cdr3_aa: CASSLGYLPNTGELFF
cdr3_nt: TGCGCCAGCAGCTTGGGTTATCTACCGAACACCGGGGAGCTGTTTTTT

d_call: NA
j_call: TRBJ2-5
v_call: TRBV10-3
cdr3_aa: CAISVQAGQETQYF
cdr3_nt: TGTGCCATCAGTGTGCAGGCGGGCCAAGAGACCCAGTACTTC

d_call: NA
j_call: TRBJ1-4
v_call: TRBV7-9
cdr3_aa: CASSKDGERALFF
cdr3_nt: TGTGCCAGCAGCAAAGACGGGGAAAGGGCACTGTTTTTT

d_call: TRBD1
j_call: TRBJ1-2
v_call: TRBV4-1
cdr3_aa: CASSQTGDPANYGYTF
cdr3_nt: TGCGCCAGCAGCCAGACAGGGGACCCTGCTAACTATGGCTACACCTTC

d_call: NA
j_call: TRBJ2-2
v_call: TRBV5-1
cdr3_aa: CASSLGVITGELFF
cdr3_nt: TGCGCCAGCAGCTTGGGAGTTATCACCGGGGAGCTGTTTTTT

d_call: TRBD1
j_call: TRBJ1-1
v_call: TRBV2
cdr3_aa: CASSPTGTDNTEAFF
cdr3_nt: TGTGCCAGCAGCCCGACCGGGACAGATAACACTGAAGCTTTCTTT

d_call: NA
j_call: TRBJ1-1
v_call: TRBV19
cdr3_aa: CASSIGLRGGGTEAFF
cdr3_nt: TGTGCCAGTAGTATAGGTTTGCGAGGGGGGGGAACTGAAGCTTTCTTT

d_call: TRBD2
j_call: TRBJ2-7
v_call: TRBV6-5
cdr3_aa: CASRRGLAGTDEQYF
cdr3_nt: TGTGCCAGCAGACGAGGACTAGCGGGTACCGACGAGCAGTACTTC

d_call: NA
j_call: TRBJ2-1
v_call: TRBV6-1
cdr3_aa: CASSVYNEQFF
cdr3_nt: TGTGCCAGCAGCGTATACAATGAGCAGTTCTTC

d_call: TRBD2
j_call: TRBJ2-7
v_call: TRBV7-2
cdr3_aa: CASSWSGRKNEQYF
cdr3_nt: TGTGCCAGCAGTTGGAGCGGGAGAAAGAACGAGCAGTACTTC

d_call: TRBD1
j_call: TRBJ1-1
v_call: TRBV2
cdr3_aa: CASSGQGDTEAFF
cdr3_nt: TGTGCCAGCAGCGGACAGGGGGATACTGAAGCTTTCTTT

d_call: NA
j_call: TRBJ2-7
v_call: TRBV4-3
cdr3_aa: CASSQDAAATGYAQYF
cdr3_nt: TGCGCCAGCAGCCAAGATGCGGCGGCTACAGGGTACGCGCAGTACTTC

d_call: NA
j_call: TRBJ2-7
v_call: TRBV27
cdr3_aa: CASSRSLTGRYEQYF
cdr3_nt: TGTGCCAGCAGTCGATCCCTGACAGGGAGGTACGAGCAGTACTTC

d_call: NA
j_call: TRBJ2-3
v_call: TRBV28
cdr3_aa: CASSLWAGAATDTQYF
cdr3_nt: TGTGCCAGCAGCCTTTGGGCGGGGGCAGCCACAGATACGCAGTATTTT

d_call: NA
j_call: TRBJ1-4
v_call: TRBV6-6
cdr3_aa: CASSYGSAGWGEKLFF
cdr3_nt: TGTGCCAGCAGTTACGGTTCCGCAGGGTGGGGTGAAAAACTGTTTTTT

d_call: NA
j_call: TRBJ2-6
v_call: TRBV6-1
cdr3_aa: CASSEVWGSSFLSGANVLTF
cdr3_nt: TGTGCCAGCAGTGAAGTATGGGGCAGCAGTTTTCTCTCTGGGGCCAACGTCCTGACTTTC

d_call: NA
j_call: TRBJ2-1
v_call: TRBV7-8
cdr3_aa: CASSLSFGGNEQFF
cdr3_nt: TGTGCCAGCAGCTTAAGCTTTGGGGGGAATGAGCAGTTCTTC

d_call: NA
j_call: TRBJ1-2
v_call: TRBV5-6
cdr3_aa: CASSLEANYGYTF
cdr3_nt: TGTGCCAGCAGCTTAGAAGCGAACTATGGCTACACCTTC

d_call: NA
j_call: TRBJ1-5
v_call: TRBV6-1
cdr3_aa: CASSERGVMSNQPQHF
cdr3_nt: TGTGCCAGCAGTGAACGCGGGGTTATGAGCAATCAGCCCCAGCATTTT

d_call: NA
j_call: TRBJ2-1
v_call: TRBV30
cdr3_aa: CACIAGINEQFF
cdr3_nt: TGTGCCTGCATTGCGGGTATCAATGAGCAGTTCTTC

d_call: TRBD2
j_call: TRBJ2-7
v_call: TRBV7-2
cdr3_aa: CASSPLVAGPYEQYF
cdr3_nt: TGTGCCAGCAGCCCCTTGGTAGCGGGACCGTACGAGCAGTACTTC

d_call: TRBD1
j_call: TRBJ1-5
v_call: TRBV7-8
cdr3_aa: CASSLQNDRGRGNQPQHF
cdr3_nt: TGTGCCAGCAGCTTGCAAAACGACAGGGGGCGAGGCAATCAGCCCCAGCATTTT

d_call: NA
j_call: TRBJ1-2
v_call: TRBV9
cdr3_aa: CASRGAGFDGYTF
cdr3_nt: TGTGCCAGCAGAGGTGCAGGGTTCGACGGCTACACCTTC

d_call: NA
j_call: TRBJ2-4
v_call: TRBV11-2
cdr3_aa: CASSLGWPRIDENIQYF
cdr3_nt: TGTGCCAGCAGCCTCGGGTGGCCCAGAATCGACGAAAACATTCAGTACTTC

d_call: NA
j_call: TRBJ2-3
v_call: TRBV25-1
cdr3_aa: CASSAPGRTDTQYF
cdr3_nt: TGTGCCAGCAGTGCCCCCGGGAGAACAGATACGCAGTATTTT